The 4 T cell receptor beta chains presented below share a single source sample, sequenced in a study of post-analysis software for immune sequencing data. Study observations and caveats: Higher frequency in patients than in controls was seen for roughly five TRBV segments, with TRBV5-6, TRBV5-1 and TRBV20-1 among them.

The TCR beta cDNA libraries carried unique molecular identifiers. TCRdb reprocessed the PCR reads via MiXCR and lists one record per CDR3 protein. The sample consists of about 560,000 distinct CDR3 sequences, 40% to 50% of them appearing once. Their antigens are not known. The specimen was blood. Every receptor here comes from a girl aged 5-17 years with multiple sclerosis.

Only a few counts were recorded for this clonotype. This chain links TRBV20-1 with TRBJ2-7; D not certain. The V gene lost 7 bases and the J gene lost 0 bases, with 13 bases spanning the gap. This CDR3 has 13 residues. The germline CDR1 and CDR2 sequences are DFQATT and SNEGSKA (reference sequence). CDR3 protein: CSVKAPSSYEQYF. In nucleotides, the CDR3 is TGCAGTGTAAAGGCACCGAGCTCCTACGAGCAGTACTTC.

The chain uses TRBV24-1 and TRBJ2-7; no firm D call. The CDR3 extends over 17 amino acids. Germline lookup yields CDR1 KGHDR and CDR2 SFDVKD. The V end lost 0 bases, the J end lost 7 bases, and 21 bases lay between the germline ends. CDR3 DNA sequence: TGTGCCACCAGTGATTTGGAAGGGTCCTTTTCCTACAATGAGCAGTACTTC. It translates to CATSDLEGSFSYNEQYF.

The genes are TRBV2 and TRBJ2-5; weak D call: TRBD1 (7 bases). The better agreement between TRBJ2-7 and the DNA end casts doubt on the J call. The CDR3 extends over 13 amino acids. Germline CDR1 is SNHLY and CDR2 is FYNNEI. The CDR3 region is CASRRDSQNEQYF. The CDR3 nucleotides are TGTGCCAGCCGGCGGGACAGCCAAAACGAGCAGTACTTC.

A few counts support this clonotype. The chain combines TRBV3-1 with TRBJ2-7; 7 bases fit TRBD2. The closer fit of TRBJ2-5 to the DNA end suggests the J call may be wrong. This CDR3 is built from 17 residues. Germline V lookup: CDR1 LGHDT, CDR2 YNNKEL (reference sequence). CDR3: CASSQTGAGDLRLTQYF. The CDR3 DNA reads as TGTGCCAGCAGCCAGACCGGCGCGGGAGACCTTAGGTTGACCCAGTACTTC.